The sequence of this T cell receptor beta chain was determined in a study of chemoradiotherapy in HPV16-positive cancers. Repertoires were generated with immunoSEQ multiplex PCR, while TCRdb's copy carries only in-frame clones and drops some. This table has 20,000 or so clones, over 65% appearing once. V lost 5 bases, J lost 3 bases, and 10 bases stayed unmatched. Germline V gives CDR1 SGHTA, CDR2 FQGNSA. The CDR3 is 16 residues long. General study points: Better recurrence-free survival went with HPV-responsive T-cell expansion in HPV16-positive patients. Candidate HPV-specific clones and E7-related TCR motifs grew in tumor during treatment.

As concerns this clone: Its antigen is currently unknown.

The sample in question was blood, obtained from a patient who underwent chemoradiotherapy. The chain has TRBV7-2 and TRBJ1-2, with TRBD1 matching over 9 bases. The TCR was taken from a human donor with HPV-associated anogenital cancer. The CDR3 DNA reads TGTGCCAGCAGCCCAACAGGGGGCCCCTTTGACTATGGCTACACCTTC. This gives the protein CASSPTGGPFDYGYTF.